The 12 T cell receptor beta chains presented below share a single source sample, sequenced in a study of shared clonotypes between healthy human individuals. Terminally differentiated effector memory CD45RA+ cells were excluded from the naive CD8 cells, which were CD45RO-negative and positively selected for CCR7. TCRdb's copy holds only in-frame clones and misses some; the assay was immunoSEQ multiplex PCR. The repertoire holds millions of clones, around 93% seen once, with more than 1.5% in the top ten. The sequenced material came from naive CD8+ T cells from PBMCs. These receptor sequences come from a man aged 18-30 years in good health. Some clones in this sample may be carry-over from other donors' samples.

This chain links TRBV7-9 with TRBJ2-3; D gene ambiguous. The CDR3 covers 14 residues. The V gene's germline CDR1 is SEHNR and CDR2 FQNEAQ (reference sequence). Trimming removed 2 bases from V and 2 bases from J, with 8 bases in between. CDR3: CASSLFLVTDTQYF. The CDR3 nucleotides are TGTGCCAGCAGCTTATTTCTTGTCACAGATACGCAGTATTTT.

The chain carries TRBV19 and TRBJ2-7, with D perhaps TRBD1 (5 bases). This CDR3 region has 13 residues. Per the germline V gene, CDR1 is LNHDA and CDR2 is SQIVND (reference sequence). With 3 bases removed from V and 6 bases from J, the gap between germline ends came to 12 bases. CDR3 sequence reads: CASSIMDRGEQYF. The CDR3 DNA is TGTGCCAGTAGTATTATGGATAGGGGCGAGCAGTACTTC.

The rearrangement joins TRBV9 to TRBJ2-7; 9 bases align to TRBD1. V lost 4 bases, J lost 2 bases, and 7 bases stayed unmatched. Germline-derived CDR1 and CDR2 are SGDLS and YYNGEE. CDR3 length: 15 residues. The CDR3 here is CASSPGTGNTYEQYF. The CDR3 coding sequence is TGTGCCAGCAGCCCGGGGACAGGGAATACCTACGAGCAGTACTTC. Filled out from reference TRBV9 and TRBJ2-7, the complete variable domain reads DSGVTQTPKHLITATGQRVTLRCSPRSGDLSVYWYQQSLDQGLQFLIQYYNGEERAKGNILERFSAQQFPDLHSELNLSSLELGDSALYFCASSPGTGNTYEQYFGPGTRLTVT.

This sequence joins TRBV10-3 and TRBJ1-1; D not certain. The ends were cut back, 1 base at V and 7 bases at J, with 13 bases in the middle. The CDR3 runs to 14 residues. The germline CDR1 and CDR2 sequences are ENHRY and SYGVKD. As DNA, the CDR3 is TGTGCCATCAGTGAGTTAAGCCTCCGAAATGAAGCTTTCTTT. Translating it yields CAISELSLRNEAFF.

V gene TRBV28 combines with J gene TRBJ1-1; D is possibly TRBD1 (6 bases). The CDR3 is 15 residues long. V was trimmed by 6 bases and J by 1 base, leaving 15 bases between them. Germline assignment: CDR1 MDHEN and CDR2 SYDVKM. This CDR3 reads CASSLVGRGNTEAFF. As DNA, the CDR3 is TGTGCCAGCAGCTTAGTAGGCAGGGGGAACACTGAAGCTTTCTTT.

The CDR3 DNA is TGTGCCAGTAGTTTAACAGGTAACATCTACGAGCAGTACTTC. Translated, it gives CASSLTGNIYEQYF. J is TRBJ2-7 and V is TRBV19; TRBD1 might be the D (5 bases). V lost 5 bases, J lost 3 bases, and 14 bases lay in between. CDR1 LNHDA and CDR2 SQIVND come from the germline V gene (reference sequence). This CDR3 is 14 amino acids long.

The chain couples TRBV14 to TRBJ2-3, with 8 bases that match TRBD2. J lost 4 bases, V lost 0 bases, and 6 bases had no gene match. Germline assignment: CDR1 SGHDN and CDR2 FVKESK. CDR3 length: 16 residues. CDR3 DNA: TGTGCCAGCAGCCAAGATGAAACGGGAGGGCCAGATACGCAGTATTTT. This translates into CASSQDETGGPDTQYF.

The chain is built from TRBV28 and TRBJ2-1, with D maybe TRBD2 (6 bases). The V end lost 5 bases, the J end lost 4 bases, and 15 bases lay between the germline ends. Germline-derived CDR1 and CDR2 are MDHEN and SYDVKM. The CDR3 sequence is 15 residues long. CDR3 nucleotide sequence: TGTGCCAGCAGTCATCGGGACTCCTCGTACAATGAGCAGTTCTTC. Amino acids: CASSHRDSSYNEQFF.

This clone came up once. V gene TRBV7-9 combines with J gene TRBJ2-1, with 9 nucleotides matching TRBD1. Germline V gene sequence: CDR1 SEHNR, CDR2 FQNEAQ (reference sequence). The length of the CDR3 is 15 residues. The V and J ends lost 3 bases and 8 bases, in that order; junction bases with no gene match: 8. The CDR3 DNA is TGTGCCAGCAGCTTCCCGGGACAGGGAGCGTATGAGCAGTTCTTC. Protein product: CASSFPGQGAYEQFF.

In its sample, this clone was seen many times. The chain joins TRBV29-1 to TRBJ2-1; D call uncertain. The CDR3 covers 13 residues. Germline CDR1 reads SQVTM; CDR2 reads ANQGSEA. The V end was cut by 1 base, the J end by 7 bases, with 11 bases between. The CDR3 sequence: CSVEGQRLNEQFF. The CDR3, as DNA: TGCAGCGTTGAAGGCCAGCGTCTGAATGAGCAGTTCTTC.

This clone has just one count. The chain has TRBV6-6 and TRBJ1-1, with D tentatively TRBD1 (6 bases). In germline, CDR1 is MNHNY, CDR2 SVGAGI (reference sequence). The CDR3 loop spans 15 amino acids. Trimming removed 2 bases from V and 5 bases from J, with 15 bases in between. The CDR3 coding sequence is TGTGCCAGCAGTTACCCCTTCACAGGGAGGACTGAAGCTTTCTTT. Translating gives CASSYPFTGRTEAFF.

The chain joins TRBV7-6 to TRBJ2-5; 9 bases are a match to TRBD2. Germline CDR1 SGHVS, CDR2 FNYEAQ. The CDR3 runs to 16 residues. The V segment lost 5 bases and the J segment 1 base; nucleotides outside the gene matches: 8. The CDR3: CASSKGTSRIQETQYF. In nucleotides, the CDR3 is TGTGCCAGCAGCAAAGGGACTAGCAGGATCCAAGAGACCCAGTACTTC.